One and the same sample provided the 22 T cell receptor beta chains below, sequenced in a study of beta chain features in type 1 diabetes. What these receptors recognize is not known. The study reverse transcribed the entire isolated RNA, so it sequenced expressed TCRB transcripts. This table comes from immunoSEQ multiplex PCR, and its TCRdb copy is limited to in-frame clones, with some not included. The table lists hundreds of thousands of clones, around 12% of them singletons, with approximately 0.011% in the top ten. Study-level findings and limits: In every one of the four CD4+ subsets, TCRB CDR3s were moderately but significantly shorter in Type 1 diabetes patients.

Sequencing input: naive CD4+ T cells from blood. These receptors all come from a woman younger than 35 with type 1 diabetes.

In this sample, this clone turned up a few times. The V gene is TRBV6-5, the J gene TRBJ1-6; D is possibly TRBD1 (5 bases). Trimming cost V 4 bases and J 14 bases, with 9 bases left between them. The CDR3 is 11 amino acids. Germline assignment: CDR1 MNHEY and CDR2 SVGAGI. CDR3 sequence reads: CASSSGLSLHF. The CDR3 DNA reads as TGTGCCAGCAGTTCAGGGCTGTCCCTCCACTTT.

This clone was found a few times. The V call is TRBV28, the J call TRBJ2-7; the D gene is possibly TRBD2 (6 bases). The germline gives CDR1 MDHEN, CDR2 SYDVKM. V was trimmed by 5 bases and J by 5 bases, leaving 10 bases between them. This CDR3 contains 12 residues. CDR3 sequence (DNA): TGTGCCAGCAGTCCCCCGGGGGACGAGCAGTACTTC. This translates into CASSPPGDEQYF.

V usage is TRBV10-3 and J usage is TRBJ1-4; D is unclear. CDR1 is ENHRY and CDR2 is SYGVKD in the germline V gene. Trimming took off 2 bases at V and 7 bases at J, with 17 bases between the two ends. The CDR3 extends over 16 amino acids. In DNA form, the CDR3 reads TGTGCCATCAGTGAGCAACTATCGGGAAGGAGTGAAAAACTGTTTTTT. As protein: CAISEQLSGRSEKLFF.

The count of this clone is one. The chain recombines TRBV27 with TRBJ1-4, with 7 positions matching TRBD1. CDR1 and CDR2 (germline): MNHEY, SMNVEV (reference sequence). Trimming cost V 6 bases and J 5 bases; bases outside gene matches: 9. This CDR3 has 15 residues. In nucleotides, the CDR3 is TGTGCCAGCAGGCCCTCACGGGACAGAAATGAAAAACTGTTTTTT. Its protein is CASRPSRDRNEKLFF. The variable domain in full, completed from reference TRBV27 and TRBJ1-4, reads EAQVTQNPRYLITVTGKKLTVTCSQNMNHEYMSWYRQDPGLGLRQIYYSMNVEVTDKGDVPEGYKVSRKEKRNFPLILESPSPNQTSLYFCASRPSRDRNEKLFFGSGTQLSVL.

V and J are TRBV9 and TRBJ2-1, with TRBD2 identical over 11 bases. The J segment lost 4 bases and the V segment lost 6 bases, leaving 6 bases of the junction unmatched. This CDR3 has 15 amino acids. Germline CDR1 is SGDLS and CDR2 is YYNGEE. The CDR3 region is CASTRGLAEYNEQFF. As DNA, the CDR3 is TGTGCCAGCACAAGGGGACTAGCGGAGTACAATGAGCAGTTCTTC. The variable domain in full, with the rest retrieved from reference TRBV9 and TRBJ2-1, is DSGVTQTPKHLITATGQRVTLRCSPRSGDLSVYWYQQSLDQGLQFLIQYYNGEERAKGNILERFSAQQFPDLHSELNLSSLELGDSALYFCASTRGLAEYNEQFFGPGTRLTVL.

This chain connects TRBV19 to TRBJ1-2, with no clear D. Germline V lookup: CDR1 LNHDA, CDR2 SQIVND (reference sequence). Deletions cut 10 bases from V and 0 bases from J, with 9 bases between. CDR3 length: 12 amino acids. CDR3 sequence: CATRATNYGYTF. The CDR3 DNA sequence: TGTGCCACTAGAGCAACTAACTATGGCTACACCTTC.

Written as DNA, the CDR3 is TGTGCCAGCTGCCCCACCGTGGTAGCGGGAGGGAGTGAGCAGTTCTTC. Encoded protein: CASCPTVVAGGSEQFF. The chain recombines TRBV7-2 with TRBJ2-1, with 11 bases aligning to TRBD2. This CDR3 has 16 residues. Trimming removed 8 bases from V and 9 bases from J; junction bases left unmatched: 15. Germline CDR1 reads SGHTA; CDR2 reads FQGNSA.

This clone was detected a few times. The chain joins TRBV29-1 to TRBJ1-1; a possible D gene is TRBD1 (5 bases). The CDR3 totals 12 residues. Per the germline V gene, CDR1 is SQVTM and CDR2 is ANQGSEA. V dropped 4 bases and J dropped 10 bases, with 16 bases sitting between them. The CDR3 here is CSVGGGTIGAFF. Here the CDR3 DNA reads TGCAGCGTTGGGGGAGGGACGATAGGAGCTTTCTTT.

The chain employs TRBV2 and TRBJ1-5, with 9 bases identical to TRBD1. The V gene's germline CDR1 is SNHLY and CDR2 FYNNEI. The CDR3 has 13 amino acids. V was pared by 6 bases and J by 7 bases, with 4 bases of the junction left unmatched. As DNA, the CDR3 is TGTGCCAGCAGGACCGGGACAGGGCAGCCCCAGCATTTT. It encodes CASRTGTGQPQHF.

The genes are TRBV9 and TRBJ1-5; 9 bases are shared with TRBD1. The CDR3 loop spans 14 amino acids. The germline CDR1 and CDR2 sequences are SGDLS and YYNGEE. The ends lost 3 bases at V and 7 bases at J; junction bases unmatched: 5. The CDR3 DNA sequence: TGTGCCAGCAGCGCGACAGGGGGACGCCAGCCCCAGCATTTT. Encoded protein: CASSATGGRQPQHF.

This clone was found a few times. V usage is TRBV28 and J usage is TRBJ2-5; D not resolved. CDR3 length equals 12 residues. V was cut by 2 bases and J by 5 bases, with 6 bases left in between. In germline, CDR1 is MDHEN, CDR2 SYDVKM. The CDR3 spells CASSLLLETQYF. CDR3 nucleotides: TGTGCCAGCAGTTTACTTTTGGAGACCCAGTACTTC.

CDR3 DNA: TGTGCCAGCAGCCAAGGCCCAGGGTGGAACACTGAAGCTTTCTTT. It yields the protein CASSQGPGWNTEAFF. This rearrangement joins TRBV28 to TRBJ1-1; D perhaps matches TRBD1 (5 bases). Deletions cut 6 bases from V and 1 base from J, with 15 bases between. The germline CDR1 and CDR2 sequences are MDHEN and SYDVKM. The CDR3 is made up of 15 amino acids.

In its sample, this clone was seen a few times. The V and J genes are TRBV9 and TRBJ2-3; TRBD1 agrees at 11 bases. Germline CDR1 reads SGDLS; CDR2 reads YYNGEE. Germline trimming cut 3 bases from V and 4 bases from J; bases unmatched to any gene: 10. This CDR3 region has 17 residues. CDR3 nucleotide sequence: TGTGCCAGCAGCGCCTTAGGACAGGGGGCGAAGGCAGATACGCAGTATTTT. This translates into CASSALGQGAKADTQYF.

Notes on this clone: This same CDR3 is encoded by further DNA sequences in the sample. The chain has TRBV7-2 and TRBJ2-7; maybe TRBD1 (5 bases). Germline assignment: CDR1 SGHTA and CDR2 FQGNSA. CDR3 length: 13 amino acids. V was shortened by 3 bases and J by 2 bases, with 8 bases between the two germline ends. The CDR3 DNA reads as TGTGCCAGCAGCTTGGGGCGCGCCTACGAGCAGTACTTC. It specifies CASSLGRAYEQYF.

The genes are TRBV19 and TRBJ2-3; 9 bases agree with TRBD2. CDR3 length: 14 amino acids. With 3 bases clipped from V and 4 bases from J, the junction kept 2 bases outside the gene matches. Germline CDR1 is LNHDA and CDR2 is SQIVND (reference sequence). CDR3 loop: CASSILAGPDTQYF. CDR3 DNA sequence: TGTGCCAGTAGTATTCTAGCGGGACCAGATACGCAGTATTTT.

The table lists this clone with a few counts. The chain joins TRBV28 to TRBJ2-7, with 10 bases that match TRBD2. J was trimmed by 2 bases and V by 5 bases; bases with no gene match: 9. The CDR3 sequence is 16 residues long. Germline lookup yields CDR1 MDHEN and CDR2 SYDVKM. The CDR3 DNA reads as TGTGCCAGCAGTCGAGAACTAGCGGGGCCTGCCTACGAGCAGTACTTC. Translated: CASSRELAGPAYEQYF.

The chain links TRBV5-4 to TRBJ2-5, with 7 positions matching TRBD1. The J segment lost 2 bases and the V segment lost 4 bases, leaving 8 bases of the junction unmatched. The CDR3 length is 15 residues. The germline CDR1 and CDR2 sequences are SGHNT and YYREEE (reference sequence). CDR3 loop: CASSPYRTGQETQYF. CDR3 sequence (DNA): TGTGCCAGCAGCCCCTACCGGACAGGACAAGAGACCCAGTACTTC. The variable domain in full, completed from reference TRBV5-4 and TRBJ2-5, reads ETGVTQSPTHLIKTRGQQVTLRCSSQSGHNTVSWYQQALGQGPQFIFQYYREEENGRGNFPPRFSGLQFPNYSSELNVNALELDDSALYLCASSPYRTGQETQYFGPGTRLLVL.

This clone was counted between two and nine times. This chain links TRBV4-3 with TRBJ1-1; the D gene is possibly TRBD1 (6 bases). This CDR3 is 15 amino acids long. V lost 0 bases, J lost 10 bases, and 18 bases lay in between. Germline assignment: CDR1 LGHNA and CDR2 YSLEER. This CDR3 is CASSQDGGGTRGAFF. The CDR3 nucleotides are TGCGCCAGCAGCCAAGATGGGGGGGGGACCAGGGGAGCTTTCTTT.

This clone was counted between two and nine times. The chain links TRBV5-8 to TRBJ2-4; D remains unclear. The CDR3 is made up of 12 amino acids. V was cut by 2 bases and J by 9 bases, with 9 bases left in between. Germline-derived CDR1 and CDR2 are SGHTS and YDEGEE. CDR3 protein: CASSFPGSIQYF. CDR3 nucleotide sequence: TGTGCCAGCAGCTTCCCCGGTAGCATTCAGTACTTC.

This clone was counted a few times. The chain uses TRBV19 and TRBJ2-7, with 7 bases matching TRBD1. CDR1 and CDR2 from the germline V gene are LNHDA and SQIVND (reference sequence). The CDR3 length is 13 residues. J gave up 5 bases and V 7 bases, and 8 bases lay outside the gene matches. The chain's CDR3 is CASMERGRDEQYF. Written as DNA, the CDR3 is TGTGCCAGTATGGAGAGGGGGCGCGACGAGCAGTACTTC.

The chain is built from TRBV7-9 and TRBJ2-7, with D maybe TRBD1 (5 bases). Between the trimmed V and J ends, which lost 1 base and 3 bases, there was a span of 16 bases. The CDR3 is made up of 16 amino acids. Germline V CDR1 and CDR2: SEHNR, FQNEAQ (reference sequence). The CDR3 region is CASSLVAIDRGYEQYF. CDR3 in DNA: TGTGCCAGCAGCTTAGTGGCCATTGATAGGGGCTACGAGCAGTACTTC. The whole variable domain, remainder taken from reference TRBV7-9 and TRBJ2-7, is DTGVSQNPRHKITKRGQNVTFRCDPISEHNRLYWYRQTLGQGPEFLTYFQNEAQLEKSRLLSDRFSAERPKGSFSTLEIQRTEQGDSAMYLCASSLVAIDRGYEQYFGPGTRLTVT.

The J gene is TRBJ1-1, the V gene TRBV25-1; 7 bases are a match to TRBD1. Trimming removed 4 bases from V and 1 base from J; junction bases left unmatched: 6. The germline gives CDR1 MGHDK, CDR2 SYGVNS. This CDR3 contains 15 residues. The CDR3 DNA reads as TGTGCCAGCAGTGTAACAGGGGAGGCGAACACTGAAGCTTTCTTT. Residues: CASSVTGEANTEAFF.